This T cell receptor beta chain was captured in a study of Ad26.COV2.S vaccination and SARS-CoV-2 variants. As for the study in general: Intramuscular Ad26.COV2.S at 5x10^10 or 1x10^11 viral particles.

CDR3 size: 14 residues. V lost 0 bases and J 3 bases, leaving 6 bases between the germline ends. Germline assignment: CDR1 GTSNPN and CDR2 SVGIG (reference sequence). The treatment is: 19 received Ad26.COV2.S at low or high dose, single or two shots; several received placebo; per-sample allocation not given. Sampling happened 63 days after the first vaccine or placebo injection. Study-level findings and limits: For non-spike TCRs, breadth in vaccine recipients resembled that in placebo recipients.

A word on this clone: The antigen remains unidentified.

This table comes from immunoSEQ multiplex PCR, and its TCRdb copy is limited to in-frame clones, with some not included. Of under 550,000 clones in the sample, around 90% were seen once. The rearrangement links TRBV30 to TRBJ1-6; possibly TRBD1 for D (5 bases). The TCR was taken from a person between 18 and 60 years old who received the Ad26.COV2.S COVID-19 vaccine or a placebo. The source material was peripheral blood, sampled in a trial of Ad26.COV2.S vaccine versus placebo. DNA of the CDR3: TGTGCCTGGAGTGTAGGGGACTATAATTCACCCCTCCACTTT. As protein: CAWSVGDYNSPLHF.